Listed below are T cell receptor beta chains from one sample, sequenced in a study of blood T cell repertoires in COVID-19. Some clones are missing from TCRdb's copy, which holds only in-frame ones; the method was immunoSEQ multiplex PCR. The data contain 95,000 to 130,000 clones, around 80% of them singletons. The material sequenced was peripheral blood. These receptors all come from a man between 65 and 79 years old with active or convalescent COVID-19. CDR3s include the opening cysteine and the closing phenylalanine or tryptophan. Fields, in order: CDR3 length, V gene, D gene, J gene, clone size, CDR3 DNA, CDR3 protein. The D gene is left open where the match is weak. Size values are once, few and many counts, or a class for expanded clones, and some rows have none.

>15|TRBV6-2/TRBV6-3|TRBD2|TRBJ2-5|-
TGTGCCAGCAGTTACCCTCGGGAGGGTCAAGAGACCCAGTACTTC
CASSYPREGQETQYF
>15|TRBV6-2/TRBV6-3|-|TRBJ2-2|-
TGTGCCAGCAGTTACTCGGGCGGGTACACCGGGGAGCTGTTTTTT
CASSYSGGYTGELFF
>13|TRBV4-1|TRBD1|TRBJ1-4|once
TGCGCCAGCAGCCAAGAGGGCAAACAGGGGCTGTTTTTT
CASSQEGKQGLFF
>14|TRBV6-2/TRBV6-3|TRBD1|TRBJ1-5|once
TGTGCCAGCAGTTACGGGACAGGGGAACAGCCCCAGCATTTT
CASSYGTGEQPQHF
>16|TRBV28|TRBD2|TRBJ2-1|-
TGTGCCAGCCTAACTAGCGGGACCAAGGGGTACAATGAGCAGTTCTTC
CASLTSGTKGYNEQFF
>15|TRBV5-4|-|TRBJ2-2|-
TGTGCCAGCAGCCGAACAGCTGCGAACACCGGGGAGCTGTTTTTT
CASSRTAANTGELFF
>13|TRBV12-3/TRBV12-4|-|TRBJ1-2|-
TGTGCCAGCAGTTTGGCAGGGGTCCCTGGCTACACCTTC
CASSLAGVPGYTF
>16|TRBV11-3|TRBD1|TRBJ2-5|-
TGTGCCAGCAGCTTAGTCCCAGGGGGTGGTCAAGAGACCCAGTACTTC
CASSLVPGGGQETQYF
>14|TRBV5-1|TRBD1|TRBJ1-4|-
TGCGCCAGCAGCTTGGACAGGGGCGACGAAAAACTGTTTTTT
CASSLDRGDEKLFF
>13|TRBV11-3|-|TRBJ1-1|-
TGTGCCAGCAGCCCCGGGTCTAACACTGAAGCTTTCTTT
CASSPGSNTEAFF
>16|TRBV5-1|-|TRBJ1-6|-
TGCGCCAGCAGCTTAGAGGGATTAGGGAATAATTCACCCCTCCACTTT
CASSLEGLGNNSPLHF
>13|TRBV28|-|TRBJ1-4|-
TGTGCCAGCAGTCTGAGACAGGTTGGAAAACTGTTTTTT
CASSLRQVGKLFF
>17|TRBV28|-|TRBJ1-5|-
TGTGCCAGCAGTTTCCTGCGGAGGAGACTTAGCAATCAGCCCCAGCATTTT
CASSFLRRRLSNQPQHF
>15|TRBV6-6|-|TRBJ1-1|-
TGTGCCAGCAGTTCGGCGGGACTCTCGAACACTGAAGCTTTCTTT
CASSSAGLSNTEAFF
>16|TRBV5-1|TRBD1|TRBJ1-1|-
TGCGCCAGCAGCTTGGACGGGACAGGGATAAGCACTGAAGCTTTCTTT
CASSLDGTGISTEAFF
>14|TRBV27|-|TRBJ2-1|-
TGTGCCAGCAGTTTGTCTAGGTTCCACAATGAGCAGTTCTTC
CASSLSRFHNEQFF
>15|TRBV7-9|-|TRBJ1-1|-
TGTGCCAGCAGCTTGTCGGGAGGAGTTCGGACTGAAGCTTTCTTT
CASSLSGGVRTEAFF
>14|TRBV20-1|-|TRBJ2-7|-
TGCAGTGCTAGTTCCAGAAAACCTTCCTACGAGCAGTACTTC
CSASSRKPSYEQYF
>16|TRBV5-4|TRBD1|TRBJ2-5|-
TGTGCCAGCAGCTCCGGAACAGGGGGCGTCCAAGAGACCCAGTACTTC
CASSSGTGGVQETQYF
>14|TRBV30|-|TRBJ1-6|-
TGTGCCTGGAGTGAGGACAGCGGTAATTCACCCCTCCACTTT
CAWSEDSGNSPLHF
>13|TRBV5-1|TRBD1|TRBJ1-2|-
TGCGCCAGCAGCTTGGCAGACAGGGATGGCTACACCTTC
CASSLADRDGYTF
>13|TRBV19|-|TRBJ1-2|once
TGTGCCAGTAGTATACAGGGGAACTATGGCTACACCTTC
CASSIQGNYGYTF
>16|TRBV11-2|TRBD2|TRBJ2-1|-
TGTGCCAGCAGCTTATTTCTACTAGCGGGGATGAATGAGCAGTTCTTC
CASSLFLLAGMNEQFF
>10|TRBV2|-|TRBJ1-1|-
TGTGCCAGCAGTGAAGTTCGCAGGGATTTT
CASSEVRRDF
>16|TRBV19|-|TRBJ2-4|-
TGTGCCAGTAGTATCCGACAGCAGGCAGCCAAAAACATTCAGTACTTC
CASSIRQQAAKNIQYF
>11|TRBV15|-|TRBJ2-1|-
TGTGCCACCAGCAGAGTAGATGAGCAGTTCTTC
CATSRVDEQFF
>13|TRBV29-1|-|TRBJ2-1|-
TGCAGCGGAATAGAAGATTCATACAATGAGCAGTTCTTC
CSGIEDSYNEQFF
>15|TRBV19|-|TRBJ2-3|-
TGTGCCAGTAGTATCGGGGGGCGCTTAGCAGATACGCAGTATTTT
CASSIGGRLADTQYF